This T cell receptor (beta chain) was found in a study of radiotherapy plus CTLA-4 blockade in lung cancer. Sequencing used immunoSEQ multiplex PCR; TCRdb keeps in-frame clones, though not all of them. The sample contains nearly 95,000 clones, roughly 80% of which appear only once. V was clipped by 4 bases and J by 2 bases; unmatched bases: 8. Germline V gene sequence: CDR1 MDHEN, CDR2 SYDVKM. The CDR3 runs to 16 residues. The TCR comes from a human donor with non-small cell lung cancer that progressed on radiotherapy plus ipilimumab. The chain links TRBV28 to TRBJ2-7; 10 bases line up with TRBD2. The sample in question was peripheral blood, obtained from a patient treated with radiotherapy plus ipilimumab. CDR3 region: CASSSAGTSDPYEQYV. The CDR3 DNA reads TGTGCCAGCAGTTCAGCCGGGACTAGCGACCCCTACGAGCAGTACGTC.